These 2 T cell receptor beta chains originate from one sample sequenced in a study of radiation and T cells in renal cell carcinoma. Treatment defined: 15 Gy SBRT to primary tumor, nephrectomy 4 weeks later. Clones were read by immunoSEQ multiplex PCR, and TCRdb kept only the in-frame ones, dropping some. In the table there are 15,000 to 20,000 clones, about 54% of which are singletons. Sequences were derived from tumor tissue, sampled from a patient whose treatment included radiotherapy and nephrectomy. The source of these receptors is a man over 45 with renal cell carcinoma.

This clone was detected once. J is TRBJ2-7 and V is TRBV7-2; tentatively, D is TRBD1 or TRBD2 (5 bases each). Deletions cut 2 bases from V and 2 bases from J, with 13 bases between. Per germline, CDR1 SGHTA and CDR2 FQGNSA. This CDR3 comprises 15 residues. The CDR3 is CASSLRGEFAYEQYF. The CDR3 bases are TGTGCCAGCAGCTTAAGAGGGGAATTTGCCTACGAGCAGTACTTC.

The CDR3 DNA reads as TGCGCCAGCAGCTCTCAGGGTAACTATGGCTACACCTTC. Encoded protein: CASSSQGNYGYTF. The V gene is TRBV5-1, the J gene TRBJ1-2; D is possibly TRBD1 (5 bases). The germline V gene encodes CDR1 SGHRS and CDR2 YFSETQ. This CDR3 region has 13 residues. The ends were cut back, 3 bases at V and 1 base at J, with 7 bases in the middle.